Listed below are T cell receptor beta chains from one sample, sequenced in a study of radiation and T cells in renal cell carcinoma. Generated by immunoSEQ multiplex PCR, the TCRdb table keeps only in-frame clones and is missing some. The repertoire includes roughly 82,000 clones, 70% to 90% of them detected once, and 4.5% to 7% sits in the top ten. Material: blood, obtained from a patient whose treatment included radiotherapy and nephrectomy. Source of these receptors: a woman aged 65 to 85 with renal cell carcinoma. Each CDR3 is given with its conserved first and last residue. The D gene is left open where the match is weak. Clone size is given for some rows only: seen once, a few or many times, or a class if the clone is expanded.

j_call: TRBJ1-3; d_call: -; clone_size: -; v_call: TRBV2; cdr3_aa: CASSDWSSSGNTIYF; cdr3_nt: TGTGCCAGCAGTGATTGGTCTTCCTCTGGAAACACCATATATTTT
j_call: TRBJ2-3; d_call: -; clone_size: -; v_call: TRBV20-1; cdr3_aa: CSAILTDTQYF; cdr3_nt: TGCAGTGCTATCCTCACAGATACGCAGTATTTT
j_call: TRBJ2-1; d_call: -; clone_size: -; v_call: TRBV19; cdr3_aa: CASSHPTAVQSEQFF; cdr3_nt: TGTGCCAGTAGTCATCCGACGGCCGTACAATCGGAGCAGTTCTTC
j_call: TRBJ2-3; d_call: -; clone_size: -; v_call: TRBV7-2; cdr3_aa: CASRKDGTSPDDTQYF; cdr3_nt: TGTGCCAGCAGGAAAGACGGGACGTCTCCGGATGATACGCAGTATTTT
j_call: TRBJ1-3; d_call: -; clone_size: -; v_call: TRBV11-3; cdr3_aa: CASSSGMAGNTIYF; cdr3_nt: TGTGCCAGCAGCTCCGGGATGGCTGGAAACACCATATATTTT
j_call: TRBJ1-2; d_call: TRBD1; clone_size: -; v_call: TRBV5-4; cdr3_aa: CASSFGTDNYGYTF; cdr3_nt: TGTGCCAGCAGCTTCGGGACAGACAACTATGGCTACACCTTC
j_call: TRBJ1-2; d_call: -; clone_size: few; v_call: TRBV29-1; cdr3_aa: CSVGLADSGRLTF; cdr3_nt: TGCAGCGTTGGCCTAGCGGACAGCGGAAGGCTCACCTTC
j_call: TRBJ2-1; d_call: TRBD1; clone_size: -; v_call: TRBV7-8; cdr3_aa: CASSLVTGAYNEQFF; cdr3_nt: TGTGCCAGCAGCCTAGTCACAGGGGCCTACAATGAGCAGTTCTTC
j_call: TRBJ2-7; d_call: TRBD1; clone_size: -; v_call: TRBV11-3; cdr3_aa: CASSPTGGNFYEQYF; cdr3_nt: TGTGCCAGCTCCCCCACAGGGGGCAACTTCTACGAGCAGTACTTC
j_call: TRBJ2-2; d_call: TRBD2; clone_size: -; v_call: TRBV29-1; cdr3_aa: CSGTTSGGTGELFF; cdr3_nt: TGCAGCGGAACGACTAGCGGGGGCACCGGGGAGCTGTTTTTT
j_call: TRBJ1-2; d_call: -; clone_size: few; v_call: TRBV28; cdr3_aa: CASSPQGGPAGGYTF; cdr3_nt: TGTGCCAGCAGTCCTCAAGGGGGGCCAGCGGGTGGCTACACCTTC
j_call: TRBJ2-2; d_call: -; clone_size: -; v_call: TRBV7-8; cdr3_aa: CASSLAAYTGELFF; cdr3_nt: TGTGCCAGCAGCTTAGCGGCTTACACCGGGGAGCTGTTTTTT
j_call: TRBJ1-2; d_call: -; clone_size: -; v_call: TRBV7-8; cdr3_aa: CASSLADNYGYTF; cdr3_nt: TGTGCCAGCAGCTTAGCCGATAACTATGGCTACACCTTC
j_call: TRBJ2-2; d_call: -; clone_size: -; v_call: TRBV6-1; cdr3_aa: CASSEGAGLDTGELFF; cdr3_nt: TGTGCCAGCAGTGAAGGAGCGGGCCTGGACACCGGGGAGCTGTTTTTT
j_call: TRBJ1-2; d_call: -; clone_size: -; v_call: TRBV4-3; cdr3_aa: CASSPGYGGIIYGYTF; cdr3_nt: TGCGCCAGCAGCCCCGGGTACGGGGGGATTATCTATGGCTACACCTTC
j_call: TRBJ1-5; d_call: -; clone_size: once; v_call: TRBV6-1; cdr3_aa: CASSAPQGIGAISNQPQHF; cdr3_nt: TGTGCCAGCAGTGCGCCACAGGGTATAGGTGCTATAAGCAATCAGCCCCAGCATTTT
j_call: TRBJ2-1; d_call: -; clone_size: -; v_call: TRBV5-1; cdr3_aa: CASSLGQNSYNEQFF; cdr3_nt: TGCGCCAGCAGCTTAGGACAAAACTCCTACAATGAGCAGTTCTTC
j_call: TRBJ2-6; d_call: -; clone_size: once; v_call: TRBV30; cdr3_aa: CAWTPSGANVLTF; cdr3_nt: TGTGCCTGGACGCCCTCTGGGGCCAACGTCCTGACTTTC
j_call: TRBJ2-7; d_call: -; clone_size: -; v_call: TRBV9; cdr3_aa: CASSVGVGAYEQYF; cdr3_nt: TGTGCCAGCAGCGTAGGGGTTGGGGCCTACGAGCAGTACTTC
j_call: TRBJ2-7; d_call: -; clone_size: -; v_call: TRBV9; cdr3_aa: CASSVALPGEGEQYF; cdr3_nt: TGTGCCAGCAGCGTAGCTCTTCCAGGGGAGGGCGAGCAGTACTTC
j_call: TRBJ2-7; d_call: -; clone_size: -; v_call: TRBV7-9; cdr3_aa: CASSSPSSRTDDLSYEQYF; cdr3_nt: TGTGCCAGCAGCTCCCCTAGCTCGAGGACTGACGATTTGTCCTACGAGCAGTACTTC
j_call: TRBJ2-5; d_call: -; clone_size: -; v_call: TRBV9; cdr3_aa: CASSVAVAGGYQETQYF; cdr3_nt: TGTGCCAGCAGCGTAGCTGTTGCGGGCGGGTACCAAGAGACCCAGTACTTC
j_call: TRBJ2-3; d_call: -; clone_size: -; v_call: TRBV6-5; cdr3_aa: CASSSGALTTDTQYF; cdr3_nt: TGTGCCAGCAGTTCCGGGGCACTAACCACAGATACGCAGTATTTT
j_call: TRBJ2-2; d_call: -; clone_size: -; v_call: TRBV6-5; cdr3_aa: CASSYEINGAGELFF; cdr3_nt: TGTGCCAGCAGTTACGAGATCAATGGGGCCGGGGAGCTGTTTTTT
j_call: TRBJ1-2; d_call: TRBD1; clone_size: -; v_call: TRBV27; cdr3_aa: CASSFQGDYGYTF; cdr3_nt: TGTGCCAGCAGTTTTCAGGGGGACTATGGCTACACCTTC
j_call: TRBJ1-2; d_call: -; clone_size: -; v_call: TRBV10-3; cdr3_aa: CAIQGTNYGYTF; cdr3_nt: TGTGCCATTCAGGGAACTAACTATGGCTACACCTTC
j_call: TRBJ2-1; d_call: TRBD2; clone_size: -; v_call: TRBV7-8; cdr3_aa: CASSLRLGLAFNEQFF; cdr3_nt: TGTGCCAGCAGCTTAAGATTGGGACTAGCTTTTAATGAGCAGTTCTTC
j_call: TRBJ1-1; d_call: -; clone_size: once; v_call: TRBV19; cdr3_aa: CASSTRRGEAFF; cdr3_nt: TGTGCCAGTAGTACCCGGAGAGGGGAAGCTTTCTTT
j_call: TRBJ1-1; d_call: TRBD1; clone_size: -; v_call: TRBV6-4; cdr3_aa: CASSGQGNTEAFF; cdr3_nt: TGTGCCAGCAGTGGACAGGGGAACACTGAAGCTTTCTTT
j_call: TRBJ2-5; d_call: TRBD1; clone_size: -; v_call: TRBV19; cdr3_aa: CATSLGSTGSKTQYF; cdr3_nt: TGTGCCACCTCCCTCGGATCGACAGGGAGCAAGACCCAGTACTTC
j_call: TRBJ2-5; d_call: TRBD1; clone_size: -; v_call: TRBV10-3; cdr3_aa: CAIGQGAVGETQYF; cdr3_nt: TGTGCCATCGGACAGGGGGCCGTGGGAGAGACCCAGTACTTC
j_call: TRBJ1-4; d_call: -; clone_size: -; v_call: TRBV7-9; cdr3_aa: CASSFDGANEKLFF; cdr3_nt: TGTGCCAGCAGCTTCGACGGGGCTAATGAAAAACTGTTTTTT
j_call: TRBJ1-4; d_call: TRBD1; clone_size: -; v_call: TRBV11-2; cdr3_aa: CASSSYRGQGSNEKLFF; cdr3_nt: TGTGCCAGCAGCTCCTACAGGGGGCAGGGGAGTAATGAAAAACTGTTTTTT
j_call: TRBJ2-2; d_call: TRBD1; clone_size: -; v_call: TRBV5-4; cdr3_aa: CASSLGQGNTGELFF; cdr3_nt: TGTGCCAGCAGCTTGGGACAGGGGAACACCGGGGAGCTGTTTTTT
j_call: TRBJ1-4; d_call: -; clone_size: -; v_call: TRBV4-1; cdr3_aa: CASSFRASEFGKLFF; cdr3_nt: TGCGCCAGCAGCTTCCGGGCCTCAGAGTTTGGAAAACTGTTTTTT
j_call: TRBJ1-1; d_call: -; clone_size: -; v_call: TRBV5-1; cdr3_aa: CASSLQEINTEAFF; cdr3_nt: TGCGCCAGCAGCTTACAGGAGATTAACACTGAAGCTTTCTTT
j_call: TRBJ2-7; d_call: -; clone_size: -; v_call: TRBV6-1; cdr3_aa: CASSETYEQYF; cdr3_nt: TGTGCCAGCAGTGAAACGTACGAGCAGTACTTC
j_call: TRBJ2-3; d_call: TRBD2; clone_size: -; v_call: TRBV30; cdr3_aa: CAWSRSGGLDTQYF; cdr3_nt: TGTGCCTGGAGTAGAAGCGGGGGCCTAGATACGCAGTATTTT
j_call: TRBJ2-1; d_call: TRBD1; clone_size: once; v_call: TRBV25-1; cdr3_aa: CASSDATGTGRPEQFF; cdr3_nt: TGTGCCAGCAGTGATGCTACCGGGACAGGGCGTCCTGAGCAGTTCTTC
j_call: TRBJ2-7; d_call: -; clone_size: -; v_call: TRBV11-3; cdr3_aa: CASSLRDSSEQYF; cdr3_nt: TGTGCCAGCAGCTTGCGGGACTCCTCCGAGCAGTACTTC
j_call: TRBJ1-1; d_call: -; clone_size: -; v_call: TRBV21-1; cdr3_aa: CASSKGDRGTEAFF; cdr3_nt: TGTGCCAGCAGCAAAGGGGACAGGGGGACTGAAGCTTTCTTT